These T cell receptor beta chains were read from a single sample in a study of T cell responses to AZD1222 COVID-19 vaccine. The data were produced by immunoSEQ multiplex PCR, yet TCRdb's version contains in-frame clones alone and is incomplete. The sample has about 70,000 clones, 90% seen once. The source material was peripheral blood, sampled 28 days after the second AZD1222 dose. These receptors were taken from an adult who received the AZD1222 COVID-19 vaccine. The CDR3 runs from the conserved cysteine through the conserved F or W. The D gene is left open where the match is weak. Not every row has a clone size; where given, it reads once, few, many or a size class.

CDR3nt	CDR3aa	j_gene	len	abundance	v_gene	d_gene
TGTGCCAGCAGCCACGAAGAGGGGGCCCTCTCTGGAAACACCATATATTTT	CASSHEEGALSGNTIYF	TRBJ1-3	17	-	TRBV3-1/TRBV3-2	TRBD1
TGTGCCAGCAGCCCACGGAGGGCCACCTACAATGAGCAGTTCTTC	CASSPRRATYNEQFF	TRBJ2-1	15	-	TRBV3-1/TRBV3-2	-
TGTGCCAGTAGCACAGGGGGCCAAAATGAAAAACTGTTTTTT	CASSTGGQNEKLFF	TRBJ1-4	14	-	TRBV19	TRBD1
TGCGCCAGCAGCCAAGCCTGGGGGGGGTCTATCAAGCAGTTCTTC	CASSQAWGGSIKQFF	TRBJ2-1	15	once	TRBV4-1	TRBD2
TGTGCCACCAACCCTGGACAGAACTATGGCTACACCTTC	CATNPGQNYGYTF	TRBJ1-2	13	-	TRBV15	-
TGTGCCAGCAGTGACGACCGAGGCACTGAAGCTTTCTTT	CASSDDRGTEAFF	TRBJ1-1	13	-	TRBV6-4	-
TGTGCCAGCAGCTTCGGCAGGGAGGGAGAGACCCAGTACTTC	CASSFGREGETQYF	TRBJ2-5	14	-	TRBV11-1	TRBD2
TGTGCCAGCAGCCAAGGTCCTGGGACCCCCGGCCAAGAGACCCAGTACTTC	CASSQGPGTPGQETQYF	TRBJ2-5	17	once	TRBV4-2	-
TGCGCCAGCAGACCCAGGTTGGTAGGGCCCAATATCTGCTACGAGCAGTACTTC	CASRPRLVGPNICYEQYF	TRBJ2-7	18	once	TRBV23-1	-
TGTGCCAGCTCACCAGTCGGGACAGGGACTAGCACAGATACGCAGTATTTT	CASSPVGTGTSTDTQYF	TRBJ2-3	17	-	TRBV18	TRBD1
TGTGCCAGCAGTTCTGCCCGATCCTACGAGCAGTACTTC	CASSSARSYEQYF	TRBJ2-7	13	-	TRBV12-3/TRBV12-4	-
TGCAGCGTTGATTTAGGGACTAGCGGGATGGTGGGGAGAAGAAATGAGCAGTTCTTC	CSVDLGTSGMVGRRNEQFF	TRBJ2-1	19	-	TRBV29-1	TRBD2
TGTGCCACCAGCACAAGACAGGGGCGGAACACTGAAGCTTTCTTT	CATSTRQGRNTEAFF	TRBJ1-1	15	-	TRBV15	TRBD1
TGTGCCAGCAGTACAAACGGACTAGACGACGAGCAGTACTTC	CASSTNGLDDEQYF	TRBJ2-7	14	-	TRBV6-5	TRBD2
TGTGCCAGCAGCGTACGATCCTACAATGAGCAGTTCTTC	CASSVRSYNEQFF	TRBJ2-1	13	-	TRBV9	-
TGCGCCAGCAGCTTGGACTCACAGGGTAGGACCAAAAACATTCAGTACTTC	CASSLDSQGRTKNIQYF	TRBJ2-4	17	-	TRBV5-1	-
TGTGCCAGCAGCCCTTGGACAGGAAATTCACCCCTCCACTTT	CASSPWTGNSPLHF	TRBJ1-6	14	-	TRBV3-1/TRBV3-2	TRBD1
TGCAGCGGCAGTGACTCAGGGACATCCAACTATGGCTACACCTTC	CSGSDSGTSNYGYTF	TRBJ1-2	15	-	TRBV29-1	-
TGTGCCAGCAGCGTAGGTACTTCCCGGGGGGCCGGGGAGCTGTTTTTT	CASSVGTSRGAGELFF	TRBJ2-2	16	-	TRBV9	TRBD2
TGTGCCAGCAGCTCATATAGGATGTCGGGCAATCAGCCCCAGCATTTT	CASSSYRMSGNQPQHF	TRBJ1-5	16	-	TRBV7-8	-
TGTGCCAGCAGCCATACAGGGGACCACACCTTC	CASSHTGDHTF	TRBJ1-2	11	-	TRBV3-1/TRBV3-2	TRBD1
TGTGCCAGCAGTGTATTCAGTTACCTTGAAGCTTTCTTT	CASSVFSYLEAFF	TRBJ1-1	13	-	TRBV2	-
TGTGCCAGCAGGGGACAGGGCCCCTATGGCTACACCTTC	CASRGQGPYGYTF	TRBJ1-2	13	few	TRBV6-6	TRBD1
TGTGCCAGCAGCTTGGAGGCCCCTGGGTCAGGCTACACCTTC	CASSLEAPGSGYTF	TRBJ1-2	14	-	TRBV7-3	-
TGTGCCAGCGGAGGGACAGGAATCTACGAGCAGTACTTC	CASGGTGIYEQYF	TRBJ2-7	13	few	TRBV2	TRBD1
TGTGCCAGAAGCCCCCTTGGGGACTACTCCTACGAGCAGTACTTC	CARSPLGDYSYEQYF	TRBJ2-7	15	-	TRBV5-3	TRBD2
TGCGCCAGCAGTCCAGGGATGGGAGGAGGCACTGAAGCTTTCTTT	CASSPGMGGGTEAFF	TRBJ1-1	15	-	TRBV5-1	-
TGTGCCAGCAGTGCGGGAGGGGCGAACACCGGGGAGCTGTTTTTT	CASSAGGANTGELFF	TRBJ2-2	15	-	TRBV2	TRBD2
TGTGCCACCCAGGACAGACATCATCAGCCCCAGCATTTT	CATQDRHHQPQHF	TRBJ1-5	13	-	TRBV24-1	-
TGTGCCAGCAGCCAATTCCAATTGGCCTACGAGCAGTACTTC	CASSQFQLAYEQYF	TRBJ2-7	14	-	TRBV7-2	-
TGTGCCAGCAGCTCGGAAGCGGCGATGGAAGAGACCCAGTACTTC	CASSSEAAMEETQYF	TRBJ2-5	15	-	TRBV5-4	-
TGTGCCAGCAGCGCCAGCGGGGGTCCCTACAATGAGCAGTTCTTC	CASSASGGPYNEQFF	TRBJ2-1	15	-	TRBV9	TRBD2
TGTGCCAGCAGCCAACGTGGAAGGGTCGAGGCGGTATATGGCTACACCTTC	CASSQRGRVEAVYGYTF	TRBJ1-2	17	-	TRBV4-2	-
TGTGCCAGCAGCCGAAGAGGGACTAGCGGAACAGATACGCAGTATTTT	CASSRRGTSGTDTQYF	TRBJ2-3	16	-	TRBV27	TRBD2
TGTGCCAGCAGCAAAGGCGGGGGGACCGGGGAGCTGTTTTTT	CASSKGGGTGELFF	TRBJ2-2	14	-	TRBV21-1	-
TGTGCCAGCAGCTTGGGGGACAGGGCTGGAAACACCATATATTTT	CASSLGDRAGNTIYF	TRBJ1-3	15	-	TRBV5-5	TRBD1
TGTGCCAGCTCACCCACCACAGATACGCAGTATTTT	CASSPTTDTQYF	TRBJ2-3	12	-	TRBV18	-
TGTGCCAGCGCATCCGTGGGAATAAACATTCAGTACTTC	CASASVGINIQYF	TRBJ2-4	13	-	TRBV5-5	-
TGTGCCAGCAGTTACGATCGAGGCAGCCGGGGGAATGAGCAGTTCTTC	CASSYDRGSRGNEQFF	TRBJ2-1	16	-	TRBV6-5	-
TGTGCCAGCAGTTACGGGTTTGCCAAAAACATTCAGTACTTC	CASSYGFAKNIQYF	TRBJ2-4	14	-	TRBV6-5	-
TGTGCCAGCGGAAACGGGGCTGGGGATGGCGGGGAGCTGTTTTTT	CASGNGAGDGGELFF	TRBJ2-2	15	-	TRBV2	-
TGTGCCAGCAGCGCCGACAGGGGAGATACGCAGTATTTT	CASSADRGDTQYF	TRBJ2-3	13	-	TRBV9	TRBD1
TGTGCCAGCTCACCAGGAGGGGGCGCCGGTGGCTACACCTTC	CASSPGGGAGGYTF	TRBJ1-2	14	-	TRBV18	TRBD1